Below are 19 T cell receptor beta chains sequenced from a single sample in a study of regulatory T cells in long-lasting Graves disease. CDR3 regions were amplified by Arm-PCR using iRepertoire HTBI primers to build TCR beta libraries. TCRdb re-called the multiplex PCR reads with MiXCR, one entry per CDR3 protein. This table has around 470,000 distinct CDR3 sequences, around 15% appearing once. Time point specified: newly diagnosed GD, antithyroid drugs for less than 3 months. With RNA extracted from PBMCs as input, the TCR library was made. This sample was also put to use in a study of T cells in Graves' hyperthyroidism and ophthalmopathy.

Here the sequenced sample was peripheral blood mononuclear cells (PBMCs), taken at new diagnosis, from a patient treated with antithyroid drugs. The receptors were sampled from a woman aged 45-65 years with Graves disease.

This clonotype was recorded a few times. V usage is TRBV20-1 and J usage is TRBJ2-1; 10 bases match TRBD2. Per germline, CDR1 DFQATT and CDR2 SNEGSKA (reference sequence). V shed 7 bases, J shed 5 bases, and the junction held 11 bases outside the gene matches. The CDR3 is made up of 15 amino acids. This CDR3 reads CSVRAGGDVNNEQFF. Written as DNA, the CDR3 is TGCAGTGTCCGAGCGGGAGGGGATGTGAACAATGAGCAGTTCTTC.

CDR3 region: CASSGQGAGEQYF. The CDR3 DNA reads as TGTGCCAGCAGTGGCCAGGGGGCGGGTGAGCAGTACTTC. The chain joins TRBV2 to TRBJ2-7, with 8 bases that match TRBD1. This CDR3 is 13 amino acids long. Germline CDR1 reads SNHLY; CDR2 reads FYNNEI. After removal of 4 bases from V and 7 bases from J, the junction contained 6 bases not matched to a gene.

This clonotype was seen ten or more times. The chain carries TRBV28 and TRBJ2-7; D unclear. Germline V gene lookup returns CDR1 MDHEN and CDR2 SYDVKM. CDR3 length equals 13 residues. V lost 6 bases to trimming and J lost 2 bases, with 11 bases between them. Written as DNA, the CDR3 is TGTGCCAGCAGGCCGGGTCTAGCCTACGAGCAGTACTTC. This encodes CASRPGLAYEQYF.

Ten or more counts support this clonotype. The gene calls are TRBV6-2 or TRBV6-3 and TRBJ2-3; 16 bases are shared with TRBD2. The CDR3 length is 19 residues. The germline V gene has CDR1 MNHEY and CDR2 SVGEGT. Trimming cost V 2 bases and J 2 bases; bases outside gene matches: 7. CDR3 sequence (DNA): TGTGCCAGCAGTTACACCCCGGGACTAGCGGGAGGGTACACAGATACGCAGTATTTT. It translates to CASSYTPGLAGGYTDTQYF.

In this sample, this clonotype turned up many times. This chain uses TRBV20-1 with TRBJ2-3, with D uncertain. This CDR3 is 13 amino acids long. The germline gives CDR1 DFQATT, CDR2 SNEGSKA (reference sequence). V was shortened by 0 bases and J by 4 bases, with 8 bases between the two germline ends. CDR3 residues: CSARDPLSDTQYF. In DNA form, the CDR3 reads TGCAGTGCTAGAGATCCTCTATCAGATACGCAGTATTTT.

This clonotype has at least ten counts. The CDR3 DNA reads TGTGCCAGCAGCCGGATTGGACAGCAAGAGACCCAGTACTTC. The encoded protein is CASSRIGQQETQYF. V gene TRBV5-6 combines with J gene TRBJ2-5, with D possibly being TRBD1 (6 bases). Germline V gene sequence: CDR1 SGHDT, CDR2 YYEEEE. V was pared by 4 bases and J by 2 bases, with 12 bases between. The CDR3 covers 14 residues.

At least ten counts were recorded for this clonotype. In nucleotides, the CDR3 is TGCAGCGTTGGGGAGACAGCGAATCAGCCCCAGCATTTT. Amino acid sequence: CSVGETANQPQHF. This sequence joins TRBV29-1 and TRBJ1-5; possibly TRBD1 for D (5 bases). Per germline, CDR1 SQVTM and CDR2 ANQGSEA. V dropped 4 bases and J dropped 4 bases, with 11 bases sitting between them. The CDR3 loop spans 13 amino acids.

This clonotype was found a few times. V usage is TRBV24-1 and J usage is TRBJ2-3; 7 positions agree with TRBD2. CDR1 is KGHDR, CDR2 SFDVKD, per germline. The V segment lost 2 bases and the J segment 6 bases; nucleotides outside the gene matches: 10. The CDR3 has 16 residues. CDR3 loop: CATSDWGMTSRDTQYF. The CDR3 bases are TGTGCCACCAGTGATTGGGGGATGACTAGCCGGGATACGCAGTATTTT.

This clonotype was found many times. The CDR3 sequence is CASGYGTSLYEQYF. The CDR3 DNA reads TGTGCCAGCGGCTACGGGACTAGCTTGTACGAGCAGTACTTC. The chain links TRBV28 to TRBJ2-7; the match to TRBD2 covers 9 bases. V lost 8 bases, J lost 4 bases, and 9 bases stayed unmatched. Germline CDR1 MDHEN, CDR2 SYDVKM. The CDR3 loop spans 14 amino acids. Based on the CDR3 plus reference TRBV28 and TRBJ2-7, the full variable domain is DVKVTQSSRYLVKRTGEKVFLECVQDMDHENMFWYRQDPGLGLRLIYFSYDVKMKEKGDIPEGYSVSREKKERFSLILESASTNQTSMYLCASGYGTSLYEQYFGPGTRLTVT.

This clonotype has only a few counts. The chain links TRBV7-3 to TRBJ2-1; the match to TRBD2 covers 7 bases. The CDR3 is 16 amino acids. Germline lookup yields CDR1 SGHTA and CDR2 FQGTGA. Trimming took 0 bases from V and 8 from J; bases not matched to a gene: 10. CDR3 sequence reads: CASSLTGGRAGDEQFF. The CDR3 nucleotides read TGTGCCAGCAGCTTAACGGGCGGGAGAGCCGGAGATGAGCAGTTCTTC.

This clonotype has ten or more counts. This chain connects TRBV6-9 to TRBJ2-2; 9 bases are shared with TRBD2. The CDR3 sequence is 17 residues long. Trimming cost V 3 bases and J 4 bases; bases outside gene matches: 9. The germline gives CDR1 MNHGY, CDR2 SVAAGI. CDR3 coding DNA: TGTGCCAGCAGTTACGGCGGGAGGGCCGTAGTCACCGGGGAGCTGTTTTTT. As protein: CASSYGGRAVVTGELFF.

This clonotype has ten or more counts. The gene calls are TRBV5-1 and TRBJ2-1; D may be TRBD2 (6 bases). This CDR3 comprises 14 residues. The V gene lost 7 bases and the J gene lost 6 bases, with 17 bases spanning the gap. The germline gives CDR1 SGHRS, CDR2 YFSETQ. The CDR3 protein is CASEGAGNLNEQFF. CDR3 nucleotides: TGCGCCAGCGAAGGGGCGGGGAACCTCAATGAGCAGTTCTTC.

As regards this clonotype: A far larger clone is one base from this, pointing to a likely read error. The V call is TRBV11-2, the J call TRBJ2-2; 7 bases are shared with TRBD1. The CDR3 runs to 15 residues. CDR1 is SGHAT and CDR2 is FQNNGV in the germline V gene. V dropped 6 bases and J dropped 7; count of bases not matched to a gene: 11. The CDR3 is CASSSGTADIGELFF. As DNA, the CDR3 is TGTGCCAGCAGTTCAGGGACAGCAGACATCGGGGAGCTGTTTTTT.

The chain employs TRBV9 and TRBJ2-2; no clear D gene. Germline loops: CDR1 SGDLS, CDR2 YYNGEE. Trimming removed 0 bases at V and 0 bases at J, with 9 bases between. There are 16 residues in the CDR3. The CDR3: CASSVEWAANTGELFF. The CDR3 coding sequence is TGTGCCAGCAGCGTAGAATGGGCGGCGAACACCGGGGAGCTGTTTTTT.

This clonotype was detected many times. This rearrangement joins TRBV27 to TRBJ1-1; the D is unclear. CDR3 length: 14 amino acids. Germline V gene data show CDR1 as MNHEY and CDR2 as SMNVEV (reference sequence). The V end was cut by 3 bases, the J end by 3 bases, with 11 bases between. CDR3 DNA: TGTGCCAGCAGTTTGGTCACGGAGGACACTGAAGCTTTCTTT. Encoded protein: CASSLVTEDTEAFF.

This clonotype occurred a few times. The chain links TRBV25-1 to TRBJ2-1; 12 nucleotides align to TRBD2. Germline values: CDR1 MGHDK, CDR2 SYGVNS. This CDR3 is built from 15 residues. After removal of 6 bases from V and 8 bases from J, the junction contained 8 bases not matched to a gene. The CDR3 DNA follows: TGTGCCAGCAGGAGACTAGCGGGAGACGGCGATGAGCAGTTCTTC. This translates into CASRRLAGDGDEQFF.

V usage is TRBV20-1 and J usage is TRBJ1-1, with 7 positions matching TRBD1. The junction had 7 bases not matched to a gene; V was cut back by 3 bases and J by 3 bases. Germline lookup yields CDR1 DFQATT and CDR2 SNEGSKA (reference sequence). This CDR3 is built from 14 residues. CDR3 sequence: CSARPTGSHTEAFF. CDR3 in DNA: TGCAGTGCTAGGCCGACAGGGAGTCACACTGAAGCTTTCTTT.

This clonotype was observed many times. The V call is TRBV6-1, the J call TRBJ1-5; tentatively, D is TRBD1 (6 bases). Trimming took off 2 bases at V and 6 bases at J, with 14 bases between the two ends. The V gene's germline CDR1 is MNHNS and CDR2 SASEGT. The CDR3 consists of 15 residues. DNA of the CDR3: TGTGCCAGCAGTGAAAATACAGGGACGGGTCAGCCCCAGCATTTT. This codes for CASSENTGTGQPQHF.

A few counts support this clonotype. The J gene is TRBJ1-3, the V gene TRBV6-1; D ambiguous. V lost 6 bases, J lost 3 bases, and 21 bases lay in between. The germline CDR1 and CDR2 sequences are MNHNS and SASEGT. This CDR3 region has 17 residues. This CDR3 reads CASSPGGLAKDGNTIYF. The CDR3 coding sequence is TGTGCCAGCAGCCCAGGTGGGCTCGCCAAGGATGGAAACACCATATATTTT.